This TCR beta chain was captured in a study of regulatory T cells in long-lasting Graves disease. Findings of the study overall: TRBV28, TRBJ1-2 and TRBJ2-5 emerged as the favored segments in persistent disease.

Time point reported: newly diagnosed GD, antithyroid drugs for less than 3 months. Extracted PBMC RNA gave rise to the TCR library. Arm-PCR with iRepertoire HTBI primers amplified the CDR3 regions for these TCR beta libraries. TCRdb redid the calling of the multiplex PCR reads with MiXCR, one entry per CDR3 protein. The repertoire holds a few hundred thousand distinct CDR3 sequences, with around 15% as singletons. This clonotype has at least ten counts. Its target is unknown. The CDR3 sequence is 13 residues long. V shed 6 bases and J shed 6 bases, with 15 bases lying between them. CDR1 and CDR2 (germline): SNHLY, FYNNEI. The data also belong to a second study, concerning T cells in Graves' hyperthyroidism and ophthalmopathy. That study adds: HTBI primers were employed in a first-round RT-PCR of the TCR CDR3. Separation of ophthalmopathy from stable hyperthyroidism was achieved by a 13 V-J model.

The sequence derives from a woman aged 18-29 years with Graves disease. V usage is TRBV2 and J usage is TRBJ2-7, with D hard to call. This sample comprised peripheral blood mononuclear cells (PBMCs), obtained at new diagnosis, from a patient treated with antithyroid drugs. The CDR3 DNA reads TGTGCCAGCAGGGGGTCCCTTCTTGCCGAGCAGTACTTC. Residues: CASRGSLLAEQYF.